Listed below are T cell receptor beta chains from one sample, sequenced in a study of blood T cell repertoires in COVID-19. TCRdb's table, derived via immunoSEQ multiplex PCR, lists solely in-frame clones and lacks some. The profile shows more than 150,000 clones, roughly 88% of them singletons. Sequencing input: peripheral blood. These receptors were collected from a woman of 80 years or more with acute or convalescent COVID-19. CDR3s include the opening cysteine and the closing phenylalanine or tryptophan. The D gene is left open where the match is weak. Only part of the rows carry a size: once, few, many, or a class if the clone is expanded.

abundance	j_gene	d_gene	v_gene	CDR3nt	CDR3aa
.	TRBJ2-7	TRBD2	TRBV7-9	TGTGCCAGCAGCTTAGGCGGGGGTGTCACCTACGAGCAGTACTTC	CASSLGGGVTYEQYF
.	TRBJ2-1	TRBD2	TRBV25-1	TGTGCCAGCAGCTACTCCGGGGGGGCTTACAATGAGCAGTTCTTC	CASSYSGGAYNEQFF
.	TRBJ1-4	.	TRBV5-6	TGTGCCAGCAGCTTTTATCAACAGGGCGCTAATGAAAAACTGTTTTTT	CASSFYQQGANEKLFF
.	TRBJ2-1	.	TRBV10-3	TGTGCCATCACGTGGGCGACCACACCTAACAATGAGCAGTTCTTC	CAITWATTPNNEQFF
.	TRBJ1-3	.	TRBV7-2	TGTGCCAGCAGCTTAGACCCCGTGACACTTCAAACTGGAAACACCATATATTTT	CASSLDPVTLQTGNTIYF
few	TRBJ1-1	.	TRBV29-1	TGCAGCGTGGAGTATTTGGCTGAAGCTTTCTTT	CSVEYLAEAFF
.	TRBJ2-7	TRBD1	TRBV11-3	TGTGCCAGCAGCTTGGGCAGGGGGTCGGACGAGCAGTACTTC	CASSLGRGSDEQYF
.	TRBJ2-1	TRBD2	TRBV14	TGTGCCAGCAGCCAGGGTTATACTAGCGGGAGGGCCGGCGAGCAGTTCTTC	CASSQGYTSGRAGEQFF
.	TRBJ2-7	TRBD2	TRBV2	TGTGCCTCCGCCGAGCGGGAGTTCTACGAGCAGTACTTC	CASAEREFYEQYF
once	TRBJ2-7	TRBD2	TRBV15	TGTGCCACCAGCAGAGTGACTAGCGAGGAGCAGTACTTC	CATSRVTSEEQYF
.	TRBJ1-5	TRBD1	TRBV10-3	TGTGCCACGGCGTGGGGACAGGATAGCAATCAGCCCCAGCATTTT	CATAWGQDSNQPQHF
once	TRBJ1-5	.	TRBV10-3	TGTGCCATCAGTGAGTCGGGGGGAAGTGGCAATCAGCCCCAGCATTTT	CAISESGGSGNQPQHF
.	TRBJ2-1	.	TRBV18	TGTGCCAGCTCCCTATCGGATGAGCAGTTCTTC	CASSLSDEQFF
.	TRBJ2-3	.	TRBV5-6	TGTGCCAGCAGCTTGGTCGGGGGAAGAGATACGCAGTATTTT	CASSLVGGRDTQYF
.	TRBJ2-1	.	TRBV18	TGTGCCAGCTCACCTGGAGGGGGGGCGAGTGAGCAGTTCTTC	CASSPGGGASEQFF
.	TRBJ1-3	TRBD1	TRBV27	TGTGCCAGCAGAAAAGACAGGGGGTCCTCTGGAAACACCATATATTTT	CASRKDRGSSGNTIYF